The 25 T cell receptor beta chains in this list originate from one sample, sequenced in a study of Graves' ophthalmopathy and Graves' hyperthyroidism. The TCR beta CDR3 regions underwent amplification from RNA transcripts. Amplification began with first-round RT-PCR using HTBI primers, then second-round multiplex PCR was performed. TCRdb re-called the multiplex PCR reads with MiXCR, one entry per CDR3 protein. The table lists a few hundred thousand distinct CDR3 sequences, about 18% of them singletons, with 2% to 3% in the top ten. Sequenced sample: peripheral blood. All receptors derive from an adult woman with stable Graves' hyperthyroidism.

The rearrangement joins TRBV12-3 or TRBV12-4 to TRBJ1-5, with 9 bases aligning to TRBD1. CDR3 length equals 19 residues. The V gene end was trimmed by 4 bases and the J gene end by 0 bases; junction bases not matched to a gene: 13. This chain's CDR3 is CASSSIGDRDSSSNQPQHF. The CDR3 region has the DNA TGTGCCAGCAGTTCCATAGGGGACAGGGATTCTTCTAGCAATCAGCCCCAGCATTTT.

In its sample, this clonotype was seen many times. The chain recombines TRBV28 with TRBJ1-1, with 11 bases identical to TRBD1. V lost 1 base to trimming and J lost 8 bases; unmatched junction nucleotides: 6. The CDR3 is 15 residues long. Germline CDR1 reads MDHEN; CDR2 reads SYDVKM. CDR3 residues: CASSLYGQGAPEAFF. For the CDR3, the DNA is TGTGCCAGCAGTTTATACGGACAGGGGGCTCCAGAAGCTTTCTTT.

This clonotype was seen many times. The V call is TRBV28, the J call TRBJ1-1, with D possibly matching TRBD1 (5 bases). This CDR3 spans 15 amino acids. Trimming left V 6 bases short and J 1 base short, with 15 bases between. Germline CDR1 MDHEN, CDR2 SYDVKM. The CDR3 DNA is TGTGCCAGCAGCGGGGAGGGACGGAAGAACACTGAAGCTTTCTTT. It yields the protein CASSGEGRKNTEAFF.

This clonotype was seen repeatedly, ten times or more. V gene TRBV12-3 or TRBV12-4 combines with J gene TRBJ2-2; TRBD1 agrees at 9 bases. V lost 4 bases, J lost 6 bases, and 6 bases stayed unmatched. The CDR3 has 15 amino acids. CDR3 sequence (DNA): TGTGCCAGCAGTTCAGGGACAGGGAATCCCGGGGAGCTGTTTTTT. Encoded protein: CASSSGTGNPGELFF.

This clonotype was counted ten times or more. This chain links TRBV7-8 with TRBJ1-1, with D tentatively TRBD1 (5 bases). The germline gives CDR1 SGHVS, CDR2 FQNEAQ. This CDR3 spans 14 amino acids. Between the trimmed V and J ends, which lost 1 base and 7 bases, there was a span of 13 bases. CDR3 bases: TGTGCCAGCAGCTTAGAGGGGAGGTCGGGTGAAGCTTTCTTT. It yields the protein CASSLEGRSGEAFF.

In its sample, this clonotype was seen many times. The chain has TRBV6-1 and TRBJ1-1; the D is unclear. The CDR3 has 11 residues. The germline V and J ends were trimmed by 8 bases and 5 bases, with 9 bases remaining between them. The V gene's germline CDR1 is MNHNS and CDR2 SASEGT. The CDR3, as DNA: TGTGCCAGCTTTATATATACTGAAGCTTTCTTT. It specifies CASFIYTEAFF.

The V gene is TRBV29-1, the J gene TRBJ1-1, with 7 bases aligning to TRBD1. The CDR3 has 12 amino acids. CDR1 and CDR2 from the germline V gene are SQVTM and ANQGSEA. Trimming removed 7 bases from V and 6 bases from J; junction bases left unmatched: 8. The DNA for the CDR3 is TGCAGCGGAAGACAGGGAGCGGCTGAAGCTTTCTTT. It is translated as CSGRQGAAEAFF.

This clonotype was seen at least ten times. The genes are TRBV6-5 and TRBJ1-5, with 8 bases matching TRBD1. Trimming at V came to 6 bases and at J to 7 bases, leaving 5 bases not matched to a gene. The CDR3 is 13 amino acids. Germline-derived CDR1 and CDR2 are MNHEY and SVGAGI. The CDR3 loop reads CASRGGTGQPQHF. The DNA for the CDR3 is TGTGCCAGCAGGGGGGGGACAGGACAGCCCCAGCATTTT.

This clonotype was picked up many times. An end of the junction differs from the germline gene, which may be a read error. The chain employs TRBV6-5 and TRBJ1-5; weak D call: TRBD1 (6 bases). Germline CDR1 and CDR2: MNHEY and SVGAGI. The CDR3 has 16 residues. The CDR3: CASSFGGRFGNPPQHF. DNA of the CDR3: TGTGCCAGCAGTTTTGGGGGGCGATTCGGCAATCCGCCCCAGCATTTT.

This clonotype was counted many times. This chain uses TRBV19 with TRBJ1-5; unclear D gene. V was pared by 3 bases and J by 3 bases, with 9 bases between. This CDR3 region has 14 residues. Germline V CDR1 and CDR2: LNHDA, SQIVND (reference sequence). The CDR3 nucleotides read TGTGCCAGTAGTATTCTCCAGGTCAATCAGCCCCAGCATTTT. Its translation: CASSILQVNQPQHF.

This clonotype was detected ten times or more. The J gene is TRBJ2-7, the V gene TRBV28; D assignment may be TRBD1 or TRBD2 (5 bases each). Looked up from germline, CDR1 is MDHEN and CDR2 is SYDVKM. The length of the CDR3 is 13 residues. V was trimmed by 6 bases and J by 5 bases, leaving 14 bases between them. The CDR3 reads CASSSGTQDEQYF. CDR3 nucleotide sequence: TGTGCCAGCAGCTCCGGGACCCAAGACGAGCAGTACTTC. Full variable domain (outside the CDR3, taken from reference TRBV28 and TRBJ2-7): DVKVTQSSRYLVKRTGEKVFLECVQDMDHENMFWYRQDPGLGLRLIYFSYDVKMKEKGDIPEGYSVSREKKERFSLILESASTNQTSMYLCASSSGTQDEQYFGPGTRLTVT.

This clonotype was counted many times. At one of its ends the junction is not consistent with the germline gene, which may arise from a read error. The V call is TRBV7-7, the J call TRBJ2-5; 10 positions agree with TRBD2. Germline loops: CDR1 SSHAT, CDR2 FNYEAQ (reference sequence). The CDR3 consists of 16 residues. The CDR3 loop is CASSLVASGSTETQYF. The CDR3 region has the DNA TGTGCTAGCAGCTTGGTAGCTAGCGGGAGTACGGAGACCCAGTACTTC.

Comment on this clonotype: A much larger clonotype is one base distant, so this may be a read error. The V call is TRBV28, the J call TRBJ1-5; 7 positions agree with TRBD1. The CDR3 runs 17 residues. Germline trimming cut 3 bases from V and 0 bases from J; bases unmatched to any gene: 8. The V gene's germline CDR1 is MDHEN and CDR2 SYDVKM. CDR3 sequence: CASSLVKGADSNQPQHF. The CDR3, as DNA: TGTGCCAGCAGTTTGGTAAAGGGGGCCGATAGCAATCAGCCCCAGCATTTT. The entire variable domain, with the rest obtained from reference TRBV28 and TRBJ1-5, is as follows: DVKVTQSSRYLVKRTGEKVFLECVQDMDHENMFWYRQDPGLGLRLIYFSYDVKMKEKGDIPEGYSVSREKKERFSLILESASTNQTSMYLCASSLVKGADSNQPQHFGDGTRLSIL.

This clonotype has a count of ten or more. The V gene is TRBV18, the J gene TRBJ2-7; D is undetermined. Germline CDR1 is KGHSH and CDR2 is LQKENI. Trimming cost V 3 bases and J 7 bases, with 13 bases left between them. The CDR3 loop spans 13 amino acids. The CDR3 region has the DNA TGTGCCAGCTCACCCGATCAAAGTGGGGAGCAGTACTTC. Its protein product is CASSPDQSGEQYF.

In nucleotides, the CDR3 is TGTGCCAGTAGGGGGTTTAGGGATCAGCCCCAGCATTTT. Residues: CASRGFRDQPQHF. This chain connects TRBV19 to TRBJ1-5; D is unresolved. Trimming removed 6 bases from V and 5 bases from J, with 11 bases in between. Germline CDR1 reads LNHDA; CDR2 reads SQIVND (reference sequence). This CDR3 region has 13 residues. Complete variable domain (other parts from reference TRBV19 and TRBJ1-5): DGGITQSPKYLFRKEGQNVTLSCEQNLNHDAMYWYRQDPGQGLRLIYYSQIVNDFQKGDIAEGYSVSREKKESFPLTVTSAQKNPTAFYLCASRGFRDQPQHFGDGTRLSIL.

This chain connects TRBV20-1 to TRBJ2-7; 10 bases are a match to TRBD2. The V segment lost 1 base and the J segment 4 bases; nucleotides outside the gene matches: 7. This CDR3 is built from 15 residues. Germline CDR1 DFQATT, CDR2 SNEGSKA (reference sequence). The CDR3 loop is CSARGFGLAEYEQYF. The CDR3 DNA is TGCAGTGCTAGAGGTTTCGGACTAGCGGAATACGAGCAGTACTTC.

Comment on this clonotype: Possible read error: a much larger clone is one base away. This chain uses TRBV7-2 with TRBJ1-5; D call uncertain. Germline CDR1 is SGHTA and CDR2 is FQGNSA. The CDR3 has 14 residues. CDR3 region: CACSLGRGNQPQHF. In DNA, the CDR3 is TGTGCCTGCAGCTTAGGTCGAGGGAATCAGCCCCAGCATTTT.

In its sample, this clonotype was seen many times. This chain links TRBV12-3 or TRBV12-4 with TRBJ2-5, with a possible D match to TRBD1 (5 bases). Trimming pared 3 bases from V and 6 bases from J, leaving 17 bases between. The CDR3 runs to 15 residues. The CDR3 is CASSFTGGREKTQYF. The CDR3 nucleotides are TGTGCCAGCAGTTTCACCGGTGGCAGGGAAAAGACCCAGTACTTC.

This clonotype appeared many times. In nucleotides, the CDR3 is TGTGCCAGCAGAGGGGAGCCCGGGACAGCTTATGGCTACACCTTC. Amino acids: CASRGEPGTAYGYTF. V is TRBV2 and J is TRBJ1-2, with 7 bases matching TRBD1. V lost 6 bases, J lost 5 bases, and 12 bases stayed unmatched. Germline CDR1 and CDR2: SNHLY and FYNNEI. The length of the CDR3 is 15 residues.

This clonotype was counted many times. CDR3 amino acids: CASKGAGELFF. CDR3 nucleotide sequence: TGTGCCAGCAAAGGGGCCGGGGAGCTGTTTTTT. The chain links TRBV12-3 or TRBV12-4 to TRBJ2-2, with a possible D match to TRBD1 (5 bases). This CDR3 contains 11 residues. V was trimmed by 7 bases and J by 6 bases, leaving 6 bases between them.

The chain joins TRBV15 to TRBJ2-2, with TRBD1 as a possible D gene (5 bases). The CDR3 sequence is 16 residues long. The V end lost 1 base, the J end lost 1 base, and 10 bases lay between the germline ends. Germline CDR1 and CDR2: LNHNV and YYDKDF (reference sequence). The CDR3 DNA sequence: TGTGCCACCAGCAGAGGGACAACAATGAACACCGGGGAGCTGTTTTTT. Protein sequence: CATSRGTTMNTGELFF.

This clonotype occurred many times. The V call is TRBV28, the J call TRBJ1-1; TRBD1 might be the D (5 bases). The CDR3 loop spans 14 amino acids. The V gene lost 6 bases and the J gene lost 5 bases, with 16 bases spanning the gap. The germline V gene has CDR1 MDHEN and CDR2 SYDVKM. The CDR3 coding sequence is TGTGCCAGCAGCCCCGGGACCCGTGGGACTGAAGCTTTCTTT. Encoded protein: CASSPGTRGTEAFF.

This clonotype appeared a few times. The CDR3 spells CASSRWVYGYTF. For the CDR3, the DNA is TGTGCCAGCAGCCGATGGGTGTATGGCTACACCTTC. V gene TRBV12-3 or TRBV12-4 combines with J gene TRBJ1-2; unclear D gene. The V gene lost 6 bases and the J gene lost 5 bases, with 10 bases spanning the gap. This CDR3 is 12 amino acids long.

This clonotype was found many times. This rearrangement joins TRBV4-1 to TRBJ1-1, with 11 bases matching TRBD1. Germline V gene sequence: CDR1 MGHRA, CDR2 YSYEKL. Trimming took 4 bases from V and 5 from J; bases not matched to a gene: 6. The CDR3 totals 15 residues. Written as DNA, the CDR3 is TGCGCCAGCAGCCGATGGACAGGGGGCTCTACTGAAGCTTTCTTT. This codes for CASSRWTGGSTEAFF.

Regarding this clonotype: Since a much larger clone is just one base distant, this may be a read error. The chain carries TRBV28 and TRBJ2-7; TRBD1 agrees at 7 bases. The CDR3 contains 12 residues. Germline lookup yields CDR1 MDHEN and CDR2 SYDVKM. The CDR3 spells CATWDSSDEQYF. The CDR3 DNA is TGTGCCACCTGGGACAGCTCCGACGAGCAGTACTTC.